A single TCR beta chain is shown here with its context. Its antigen is still unknown. Per-base qualities were not stored, and no clone one base away is much larger. The donors were healthy, HIV-negative adults with no recently reported acute infections or vaccinations. Every donor was a Caucasian adult living in Nashville, Tennessee, USA. CD4+ T cells were enriched through magnetic negative selection, after which naive cells were positively selected on CD45RA and the remaining negative fraction served as the memory subset. Blood was obtained by leukapheresis, after which PBMCs were separated by Ficoll-Histopaque density gradient centrifugation and cryopreserved in liquid nitrogen vapor phase. Analytical flow cytometry was used to check the purity and quantity of every magnetically sorted T cell population. From each sorted fraction, genomic DNA was isolated and quantified by UV absorbance on a Nanodrop 2000c.

This sample stems from a study of shared clonotypes between healthy human individuals (TCRdb year 2020). At the level of the whole study: Three men and two women, aged 18 to 49 years, made up the cohort. To estimate repertoire size and how much clonotypes are shared between individuals, the study performed deep sequencing of blood TCR repertoires from a few healthy adults. Different laboratories and diverse techniques were used to prepare libraries and sequence TCR repertoires, to increase sequencing depth and limit assay-specific biases. Per donor, three plates each were used for CD4 naive and CD4 memory, two for CD8 naive, and one for CD8 memory. Leukapheresis yielded between about 0.9 and 9.5 billion PBMCs per donor.

Using the deep immunoSEQ assay, TCR CDR3 regions were amplified from genomic DNA by multiplex PCR. For each cell subset, the extracted genomic DNA was distributed evenly across all wells of several immunoSEQ 96-well plates, and each plate served as one replicate. For sorted subsets, 200 to 250 ng genomic DNA, equal to approximately 30,000 T cell genomes, was loaded into each replicate PCR. Purified libraries were measured with a Qubit 3.0 fluorometer, size-checked on a Bioanalyzer 2100, and measured again with the KAPA Library Quantification kit. Every immunoSEQ 96-well plate was sequenced on a dedicated single-read 150-cycle Illumina NextSeq 550 flow cell. The authors processed their data as follows. Because the immunoSEQ output included only junctional sequences and no quality scores, the filtering could not be the same as the filtering used for full-length reads. Sequences were annotated with PyIR, a Python wrapper for IgBLAST v1.9, and V/J genes and CDR3 were assigned using IMGT germline references. Reads were removed for weak V/J assignments (E-value above 1e-6), missing CDR3, stop codons, out-of-frame junctions, or ambiguous translated residues. V3J clonotypes were defined as sequences sharing the same inferred V gene, J gene, and CDR3 amino acid sequence. The percentage overlap between two repertoires was calculated by dividing the number of shared unique clonotypes by the size of the smaller repertoire. Repertoire richness was assessed with RTK rarefaction, the Chao1 estimator, and Recon v2.1 estimates of unobserved clonotypes. OLGA was used to compute generation probabilities for all TCRbeta clonotypes that the gDNA method yielded from a few donors. TCRdb provides this immuneACCESS table in a form limited to in-frame rearrangements. Some clones are lacking; in checked studies, under half of them reflect an unresolved V gene, and why the rest are absent is not known. The V and J calls and clone size come from that table; D and trimming were worked out from the DNA. Counted in this sample were just over 2,000,000 clones; 90% to 95% of them appeared once. Jointly, the top ten make up around 0.13% of the sample.

Summary of the overall study and its limitations: The small number of donors limited the genetic and exposure-history diversity represented. Clonotypes shared by all four sorted-subset donors showed higher generation probabilities than non-shared clonotypes. Across a handful of donors, around 5% of naive CD4, 3% to 3.5% of naive CD8, about 2.3% of memory CD4, and about 0.4% of memory CD8 clonotypes were shared. Sampling was limited to blood, and TCR repertoires in tissue likely differ from TCR repertoires in blood. Naive subsets generally had larger estimated clonotype richness than memory subsets did. Incomplete sequencing was indicated by rarefaction of sorted-subset datasets, despite the large sequencing depth. Pairwise subsampling led to the expectation that sequencing depth would affect the degree of clonotype sharing among donors.

The sequence was collected from a man aged 18 to 29 in good health. The sample was naive CD4+ T cells sorted from blood. In the paper's terms, the cell subset or site label means: CD45RA+ positively selected.

The CDR3 corresponds to CATLRTGENYGYTF. In nucleotide form, the sequence is TGTGCCACACTCAGGACAGGGGAGAACTATGGCTACACCTTC. Recombination linked TRBV10-3 to TRBJ1-2; TRBD1 lines up with 9 middle nucleotides. V loses 10 bases at its end and J loses 2 bases; junction bases beyond the gene matches: 8. Its CDR3 holds 14 amino acids, cysteine through phenylalanine. Of the read, only the CDR3 DNA is kept; its 42 bases are in frame from base 1. CDR1 and CDR2, per the germline V gene, are ENHRY and SYGVKD.